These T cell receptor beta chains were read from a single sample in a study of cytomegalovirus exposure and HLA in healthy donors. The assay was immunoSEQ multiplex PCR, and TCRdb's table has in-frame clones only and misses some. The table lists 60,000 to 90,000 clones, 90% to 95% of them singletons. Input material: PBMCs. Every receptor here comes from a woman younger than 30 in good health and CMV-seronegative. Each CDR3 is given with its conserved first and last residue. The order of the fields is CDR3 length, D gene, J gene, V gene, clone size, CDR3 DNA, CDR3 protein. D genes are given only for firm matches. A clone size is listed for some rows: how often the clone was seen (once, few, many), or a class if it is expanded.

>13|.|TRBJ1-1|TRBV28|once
TGTGCCAGCAGTTTCGGGATGAACACTGAAGCTTTCTTT
CASSFGMNTEAFF
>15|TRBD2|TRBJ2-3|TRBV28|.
TGTGCCAGCAGTGCCCCGGGAGGACTAAGGGGTACGCAGTATTTT
CASSAPGGLRGTQYF
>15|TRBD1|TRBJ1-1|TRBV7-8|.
TGTGCCAGCAGCTCCCGGACAGGGAAGGCGGCTGAAGCTTTCTTT
CASSSRTGKAAEAFF
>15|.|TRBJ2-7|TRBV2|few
TGTGCCAGCAAGTTTTTGGAGGACCCTGCCTACGAGCAGTACTTC
CASKFLEDPAYEQYF
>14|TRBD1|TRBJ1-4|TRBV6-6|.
TGTGCCAGCAGTCACGACAGGGGCAATGAAAAACTGTTTTTT
CASSHDRGNEKLFF
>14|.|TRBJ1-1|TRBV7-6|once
TGTGCCAGCAGCTTACAAGGGGGTAATACTGAAGCTTTCTTT
CASSLQGGNTEAFF
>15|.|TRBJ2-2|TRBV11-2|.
TGTGCCAGCAGCTTGGTAGGACACAACACCGGGGAGCTGTTTTTT
CASSLVGHNTGELFF
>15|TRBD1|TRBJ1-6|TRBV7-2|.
TGTGCCAGCAGCTTATTTACAGGGGTGGATTCACCCCTCCACTTT
CASSLFTGVDSPLHF
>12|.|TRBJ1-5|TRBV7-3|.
TGTGCCAGCAGCTTAGGCGGTAAGCCCCAGCATTTT
CASSLGGKPQHF
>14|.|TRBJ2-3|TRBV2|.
TGTGCCAGCACCTCCGGGCAGGGTAAAGATACGCAGTATTTT
CASTSGQGKDTQYF
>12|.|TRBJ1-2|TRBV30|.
TGTGCCTGGAGTGCCTCCAGGGTTGGCTACACCTTC
CAWSASRVGYTF
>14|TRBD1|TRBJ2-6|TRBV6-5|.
TGTGCCAGCAGAATTGGGACAGGGCAAGGGGACCTGACTTTC
CASRIGTGQGDLTF
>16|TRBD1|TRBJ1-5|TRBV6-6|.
TGTGCCAGCAGTTCCCGGACAGGGGCAAGCAATCAGCCCCAGCATTTT
CASSSRTGASNQPQHF
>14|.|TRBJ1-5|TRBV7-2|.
TGTGCCAGCAGCCCAGCGGCGGCAGGTCAGCCCCAGCATTTT
CASSPAAAGQPQHF
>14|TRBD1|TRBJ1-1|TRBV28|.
TGTGCCAGCAGTTTACTAGGGGGCAACACTGAAGCTTTCTTT
CASSLLGGNTEAFF
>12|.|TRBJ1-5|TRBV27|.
TGTGCCAGCGGAGGGAGCAATCAGCCCCAGCATTTT
CASGGSNQPQHF
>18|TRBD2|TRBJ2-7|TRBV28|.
TGTGCCAGCAGGCACGGGACTAGCGGGGGATATGGGATTTACGAGCAGTACTTC
CASRHGTSGGYGIYEQYF
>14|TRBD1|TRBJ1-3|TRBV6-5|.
TGTGCCAGCAGTTACCAGGGACAGGGATACACCATATATTTT
CASSYQGQGYTIYF
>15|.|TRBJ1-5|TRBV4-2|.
TGTGCCAGCAGCCAAGATTCGCAGCGGAATCAGCCCCAGCATTTT
CASSQDSQRNQPQHF
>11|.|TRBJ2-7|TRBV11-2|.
TGTGCCAGCAGCCCAGGACAAACTAAGTACTTC
CASSPGQTKYF
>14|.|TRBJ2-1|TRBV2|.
TGTGCCAGCAGTGAAATGAGACTCCAAAATGAGCAGTTCTTC
CASSEMRLQNEQFF
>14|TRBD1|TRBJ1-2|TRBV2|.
TGTGCCAGCAGAGACAGGGGGGGAAACTATGGCTACACCTTC
CASRDRGGNYGYTF
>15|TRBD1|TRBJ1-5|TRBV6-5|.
TGTGCCAGCAGTTACCGACCAGGGGGAAATCAGCCCCAGCATTTT
CASSYRPGGNQPQHF
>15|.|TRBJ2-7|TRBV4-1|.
TGCGCCAGCAGCCCCCGACACGGATCAGGGGACGAGCAGTACTTC
CASSPRHGSGDEQYF
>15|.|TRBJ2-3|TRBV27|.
TGTGCCAGCAGTACCCTGGGCGGGGGCATAGATACGCAGTATTTT
CASSTLGGGIDTQYF
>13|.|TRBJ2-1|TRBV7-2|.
TGTGCCAGCAGCACTCGGGGGGCTTATGAGCAGTTCTTC
CASSTRGAYEQFF
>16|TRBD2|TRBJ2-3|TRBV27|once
TGTGCCAGCAGTTTATTACCAGCGGGGAACACAGATACGCAGTATTTT
CASSLLPAGNTDTQYF
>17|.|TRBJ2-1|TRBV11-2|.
TGTGCCAGCAGCCCGGTAGGGGGGGTTGGGTCCTACAATGAGCAGTTCTTC
CASSPVGGVGSYNEQFF